Given below is one T cell receptor beta chain in context. Losses at the gene ends were 0 bases for V and 4 bases for J; bases not matched to a gene: 3. The CDR3 is 15 amino acids. Per germline, CDR1 SGHTS and CDR2 YDEGEE. Original analysis: Amplifying reference gene primers gave estimates of nucleated cell counts. Using immunoSEQ multiplex PCR, the repertoire was profiled, and TCRdb retains in-frame clones only, with some absent. That table supplies the V and J calls and clone size; D and trimming were determined from the DNA. Of approximately 190,000 clones listed, roughly 80% were seen once; the top ten hold about 6%. This sample is drawn from a study of blood T cell repertoires in COVID-19. Study in general: The United States, Italy and Spain supplied acute and convalescent COVID-19 samples. PBMCs, B-cell-depleted T cells, or T cells provided the cDNA or gDNA that made up the material.

The clonotype originates from a woman aged 35 to 49 with acute or convalescent COVID-19. The sequencing sample was made of peripheral blood. V gene TRBV5-8 combines with J gene TRBJ1-4; 7 nucleotides line up with TRBD1. The CDR3: CASSLGQGINEKLFF. CDR3 sequence (DNA): TGTGCCAGCAGCTTGGGACAGGGCATTAATGAAAAACTGTTTTTT.